This T cell receptor beta chain comes out of a study of vaccination and CD4 T cells after COVID-19 (dated by TCRdb to 2021 to 2024). At the level of the whole study: SARS-CoV-2 positivity had been established in the convalescent patients by nasal swab PCR, and mild disease was recorded in nine or ten of these patients and severe disease in one. Two doses of either the Pfizer-BioNTech BNT162b2 vaccine (n=8) or the Moderna mRNA-1273 vaccine (n=2) were administered to participants. Overlapping spike peptide pools from SARS-CoV-2 and from the common cold coronaviruses HCoV-NL63, HCoV-OC43 and HCoV-229E were used as culture stimuli. Post-vaccine blood samples were taken a median of around 70 days after the second vaccine dose, with a range of roughly 13 to 250 days. In nine to eleven COVID-19 convalescent patients and a handful of infection-naive healthy vaccine recipients, researchers compared the spike-specific CD4+ TCR repertoire from before mRNA vaccination with the repertoire from after. The convalescent cohort comprised six males and four females, including two Hispanic individuals, seven Caucasians, two Asians and one multiracial person. Post-COVID blood samples from convalescent patients were collected a median of 101 days after diagnosis, with a range of 35 to 161 days. Control cultures received a CEFX viral epitope pool as the positive control, an HIV-1 Nef peptide pool as the negative control, or no peptide. The research as a whole found: Although the median number of SARS-CoV-2-reactive clonotypes went up from around 19 after infection to 35 to 40 after vaccination, the increase was not significant. Among the post-vaccine SARS-CoV-2-reactive clones in convalescent patients, a median around 85% showed up only after vaccination, which suggests vaccine-specific priming. Only a relatively small number of convalescent patients were included in the study, and early timepoints following natural infection were not analyzed. Of the vaccine-specific clones in convalescent patients, 304 of 307, or nearly all, reacted only to SARS-CoV-2 spike and did not cross-react with common cold coronaviruses.

To note about this clonotype: What this receptor recognizes is not known. No much larger clonotype is one base removed from it; base qualities were not supplied.

The sample's treatment or condition label, in plain terms: approximately 9-day PBMC culture with coronavirus spike peptide pools or control peptides (ViraFEST assay). The ViraFEST assay was used in the study, in which antigen-specific T cells were expanded with peptide pools and expanded clonotypes were subsequently identified by TCR sequencing. The convalescent patients' positive SARS-CoV-2 PCR tests fell between March and December 2020, which was before the Alpha, Beta and Delta variants emerged in the United States. More than 1.5 million PBMCs per well were cultured in IMDM with approximately 5% human AB serum and approximately 10 IU/ml IL-2, plus 10 ug/ml peptide pools. On days 3 and 7, half of the culture medium was replaced with fresh IL-2-containing medium. Once the cells had been in culture for around nine days, the EasySep CD4+ T cell isolation kit was used to isolate CD4+ T cells by negative selection. PBMCs were separated from whole blood using Ficoll-Paque Plus gradient centrifugation and then either used fresh or cryopreserved at -140C. Each culture condition was generally run in triplicate wells.

To prepare the library, PCR was applied. DNA from cultured CD4+ T cells underwent TCR sequencing with the Oncomine TCR Beta short-read assay at the Johns Hopkins FTIC core. Genomic DNA was extracted from the cultured CD4+ T cells with the QIAamp micro DNA kit. The Oncomine TCR Beta libraries from cultured CD4+ T cells were pooled using unique dual indexes and then sequenced on an Illumina iSeq 100. The authors' pipeline ran thus. Non-productive sequences were removed, and CDR3s that did not start with C, did not end with F or W, or were shorter than 7 amino acids were discarded. The MANAFEST web application identified antigen-specific clonotypes by comparing peptide-stimulated wells against reference wells and other culture wells. To be called positive, a clone needed an FDR below 0.05, an odds ratio above 5, and a productive frequency above 0.1% in at least two of three replicate wells. Clonotypes that were significantly expanded in both SARS-CoV-2 spike wells and at least one common cold coronavirus spike condition were defined as cross-reactive. CDR3 homology was assessed with Levenshtein distances (stringdist) and unrooted phylogenetic trees (ape) in R version 3.6.1. Using fastp at Q25 and MiXCR, TCRdb reprocessed the public reads and kept productive beta chains. Every entry covers one CDR3 protein and lists the most common genes and DNA from its rows. The V and J calls follow TCRdb's processing rather than the paper's. In this sample the table shows about 20,000 distinct CDR3 sequences, roughly 43% of which occur a single time. The ten largest clones capture roughly 2.9% of the sample.

CDR1 and CDR2, per the germline V gene, are SGHRS and YFSETQ. There are 17 amino acids in the CDR3, from cysteine to phenylalanine inclusive. The sequence is cut down to CDR3 DNA, 51 bases in frame from base 1. V is pared back by 0 bases and J by 10 bases, with 20 bases lying between the germline termini. This clonotype originated in a human donor who had recovered from COVID-19. The chain is made from TRBV5-1 and TRBJ1-6; the D gene cannot be resolved reliably. The source was CD4+ T cells from blood, cultured in vitro, collected after SARS-CoV-2 vaccination. The CDR3 here reads CASSLGVRLIYGSPLHF. The nucleotide sequence is given as TGCGCCAGCAGCTTGGGGGTCCGGCTGATATATGGCTCACCCCTCCACTTT.